This T cell receptor (beta chain) is from a study of T cell responses to AZD1222 COVID-19 vaccine. This CDR3 contains 14 residues. On this clone: Antigen: not known.

Study results and caveats: Spike-spanning, vaccine-associated CD4 TCRs were dominant at 160-218 and 743-854. Close to half of all spike-specific TCRs reportedly target regions of the variants that are unmutated.

The data were produced by immunoSEQ multiplex PCR, yet TCRdb's version contains in-frame clones alone and is incomplete. The table lists about 270,000 clones, roughly 93% of them singletons, with approximately 0.52% in the top ten. Specimen: peripheral blood, collected 28 days after the second AZD1222 dose. This receptor was identified in an adult who received the AZD1222 COVID-19 vaccine. The chain links TRBV21-1 to TRBJ2-7. TRBV21-1 is flagged as a pseudogene. The CDR3 DNA follows: TGTGCCAGCAGCAAGACCGGGCGGACCTACGAGCAGTACTTC. This gives the protein CASSKTGRTYEQYF.